Shown below are 3 T cell receptor beta chains from a single sample sequenced in a study of early T cells in non-severe SARS-CoV-2 infection. TCRdb processed the 5' RACE reads anew with MiXCR; each CDR3 protein has one entry. The sample records about 69,000 distinct CDR3 sequences, 11% being singletons. The sample here was whole blood, taken at baseline. Source of these receptors: an adult who was a healthcare worker with PCR-confirmed SARS-CoV-2 infection or an uninfected control (not recorded which).

J is TRBJ2-3 and V is TRBV12-3 or TRBV12-4; TRBD2 matches 9 bases. The CDR3 is 15 amino acids. With V trimmed by 5 bases and J by 7 bases, 10 bases remained unmatched. CDR3 bases: TGTGCCAGCAGTCCTTTGGCGGGAGGGACTAATACGCAGTATTTT. Protein sequence: CASSPLAGGTNTQYF.

This clonotype came up many times. In DNA, the CDR3 is TGTGCCAGCAGCGTCCGGGACAGCGTCCCAACCGGGGGCGAGCAGTACTTC. Protein: CASSVRDSVPTGGEQYF. This chain links TRBV9 with TRBJ2-7; maybe TRBD1 (7 bases). Germline-derived CDR1 and CDR2 are SGDLS and YYNGEE. The CDR3 consists of 17 residues. Trimming cost V 2 bases and J 6 bases, with 24 bases left between them. Based on the CDR3 plus reference TRBV9 and TRBJ2-7, the full variable domain is DSGVTQTPKHLITATGQRVTLRCSPRSGDLSVYWYQQSLDQGLQFLIQYYNGEERAKGNILERFSAQQFPDLHSELNLSSLELGDSALYFCASSVRDSVPTGGEQYFGPGTRLTVT.

V gene TRBV29-1 combines with J gene TRBJ2-7, with 9 nucleotides matching TRBD1. With 4 bases clipped from V and 1 base from J, the junction kept 2 bases outside the gene matches. CDR1 SQVTM and CDR2 ANQGSEA come from the germline V gene. This CDR3 has 13 amino acids. CDR3 DNA: TGCAGCGTTGTAGGGACAGGGTCCTACGAGCAGTACTTC. Translation gives CSVVGTGSYEQYF.